The 13 T cell receptor beta chains below were found in one sample sequenced in a study of T cell repertoires in cytomegalovirus infection. TCRdb reprocessed the reads via MiXCR and lists one record per CDR3 protein. The data hold a few hundred thousand distinct CDR3 sequences, with about 33% observed a single time. These receptors have no known antigen. Sample: cultured PBMCs, taken from culture after CMV antigen stimulation. The source is a human donor in good health (CMV status not recorded). Some clones in this sample may be carry-over from other donors' samples.

The CDR3 reads CASSLSFGGRVNTGELFF. CDR3 coding DNA: TGTGCCAGCAGTCTTAGTTTCGGAGGCAGGGTGAACACCGGGGAGCTGTTTTTT. The V and J genes are TRBV7-6 and TRBJ2-2; D could derive from TRBD1 or TRBD2 (5 bases each). The CDR3 sequence is 18 residues long. The ends were cut back, 6 bases at V and 1 base at J, with 21 bases in the middle. Germline values: CDR1 SGHVS, CDR2 FNYEAQ.

The sample holds a few counts of this clonotype. V usage is TRBV29-1 and J usage is TRBJ2-1; 12 bases are shared with TRBD1. CDR1 SQVTM and CDR2 ANQGSEA come from the germline V gene. The ends lost 7 bases at V and 12 bases at J; junction bases unmatched: 13. There are 14 residues in the CDR3. The DNA for the CDR3 is TGCAGCGCCGCCGGGACAGGGGGCTCTTTCGGGCAGTTCTTC. The encoded protein is CSAAGTGGSFGQFF.

This clonotype was found once. V usage is TRBV4-3 and J usage is TRBJ2-7; 16 positions match TRBD2. The trim removed 0 bases at V and 5 bases at J, leaving 4 bases unmatched. Germline-derived CDR1 and CDR2 are LGHNA and YSLEER. The CDR3 has 17 amino acids. This CDR3 is CASSQDGTSGRVHEQYF. For the CDR3, the DNA is TGCGCCAGCAGCCAAGATGGGACTAGCGGGAGGGTACACGAGCAGTACTTC.

The chain recombines TRBV7-4 with TRBJ2-1; D is unresolved. V lost 5 bases and J lost 4, with 15 bases in between. This CDR3 has 15 amino acids. The germline V gene encodes CDR1 SGHVT and CDR2 SQSDAQ. In DNA, the CDR3 is TGTGCCAGCAGCCCAGTGCCTATTGCGTACAATGAGCAGTTCTTC. Its protein is CASSPVPIAYNEQFF.

There are many counts of this clonotype. This rearrangement joins TRBV7-2 to TRBJ2-1; 10 nucleotides match TRBD2. Germline CDR1 reads SGHTA; CDR2 reads FQGNSA. The CDR3 runs to 16 residues. V shed 1 base, J shed 6 bases, and the junction held 6 bases outside the gene matches. The CDR3 reads CASSLEGTSVRNEQFF. DNA of the CDR3: TGTGCCAGCAGCTTAGAAGGGACTAGCGTACGCAATGAGCAGTTCTTC.

This clonotype was seen repeatedly, ten times or more. The V call is TRBV5-1, the J call TRBJ2-2; D uncertain. This CDR3 is 14 amino acids long. CDR1 SGHRS and CDR2 YFSETQ come from the germline V gene. The V end was cut by 0 bases, the J end by 5 bases, with 8 bases between. The CDR3 nucleotides are TGCGCCAGCAGCTTGGTAGTGGAAACCGGGGAGCTGTTTTTT. This translates into CASSLVVETGELFF. Looking up the rest from reference TRBV5-1 and TRBJ2-2 gives the full variable domain: KAGVTQTPRYLIKTRGQQVTLSCSPISGHRSVSWYQQTPGQGLQFLFEYFSETQRNKGNFPGRFSGRQFSNSRSEMNVSTLELGDSALYLCASSLVVETGELFFGEGSRLTVL.

The rearrangement uses TRBV6-2 or TRBV6-3 and TRBJ2-1; 15 nucleotides line up with TRBD2. Trimming removed 5 bases from V and 4 bases from J; junction bases left unmatched: 15. The CDR3 is 20 amino acids. Germline assignment: CDR1 MNHEY and CDR2 SVGEGT. Written as DNA, the CDR3 is TGTGCCAGCAGTCCTCACGGACTAGCGGGAGGGCCTGAGCCATACAATGAGCAGTTCTTC. Translated: CASSPHGLAGGPEPYNEQFF.

This clonotype was detected ten times or more. The V gene is TRBV10-1, the J gene TRBJ1-3, with a tentative D call TRBD1 (5 bases). Germline CDR1 reads WNHNN; CDR2 reads SYGVQD (reference sequence). Trimming removed 3 bases at V and 2 bases at J, with 11 bases between. This CDR3 spans 15 amino acids. Here the CDR3 reads CASSDSGVPGNTIYF. The CDR3 DNA sequence: TGCGCCAGCAGTGATTCGGGGGTTCCTGGAAACACCATATATTTT.

The chain has TRBV28 and TRBJ2-1; 13 bases line up with TRBD2. The V and J ends lost 5 bases and 7 bases, in that order; junction bases with no gene match: 5. The CDR3 covers 15 residues. The germline gives CDR1 MDHEN, CDR2 SYDVKM. In nucleotides, the CDR3 is TGTGCCAGCAGTCCCGGGACTAGCGGGATGAATGAGCAGTTCTTC. Its protein is CASSPGTSGMNEQFF.

The chain uses TRBV4-1 and TRBJ2-1, with 11 nucleotides matching TRBD2. The CDR3 totals 17 residues. With V trimmed by 1 base and J by 7 bases, 9 bases remained unmatched. CDR1 is MGHRA, CDR2 YSYEKL, per germline. Here the CDR3 reads CASSQGIAGGPQNEQFF. The DNA for the CDR3 is TGCGCCAGCAGCCAAGGGATAGCGGGAGGGCCCCAAAATGAGCAGTTCTTC.

The rearrangement uses TRBV6-2 or TRBV6-3 and TRBJ2-1; 8 nucleotides agree with TRBD2. Trimming at V came to 2 bases and at J to 2 bases, leaving 5 bases not matched to a gene. CDR1 is MNHEY, CDR2 SVGEGT, per germline. CDR3 length: 16 residues. The CDR3 spells CASSYRGGLAYNEQFF. The CDR3 DNA follows: TGTGCCAGCAGTTACCGGGGGGGACTAGCCTACAATGAGCAGTTCTTC.

The chain carries TRBV7-9 and TRBJ2-1; 8 nucleotides match TRBD2. J gave up 2 bases and V 4 bases, and 22 bases lay outside the gene matches. Germline CDR1 SEHNR, CDR2 FQNEAQ (reference sequence). CDR3 length equals 21 residues. The CDR3 sequence: CASSSLRVASGRQGAYNEQFF. Written as DNA, the CDR3 is TGTGCCAGCAGCTCTCTTAGGGTTGCTAGCGGGCGCCAGGGAGCCTACAATGAGCAGTTCTTC.

The chain uses TRBV11-2 and TRBJ2-2; D is perhaps TRBD1 (5 bases). CDR1 is SGHAT and CDR2 is FQNNGV in the germline V gene. This CDR3 has 15 residues. Trimming shortened V by 1 base and J by 3 bases, and 9 bases separated the two germline ends. CDR3 sequence reads: CASSLAQGDTGELFF. The CDR3 DNA is TGTGCCAGCAGCTTAGCCCAGGGTGACACCGGGGAGCTGTTTTTT.